Given below is one TCR beta chain in context. Its antigen is not known. The treatment here: approximately nine-day PBMC culture with coronavirus spike peptide pools or control peptides (ViraFEST assay). The Oncomine TCR Beta short-read assay sequenced DNA from cultured CD4+ T cells. In TCRdb, the PCR reads were re-called with MiXCR into one record per CDR3 protein. The sample lists around 20,000 distinct CDR3 sequences; 43% were seen once. The CDR3 length is 15 residues. Trimming shortened V by 6 bases and J by 1 base, and 17 bases separated the two germline ends. CDR1 and CDR2 (germline): DFQATT, SNEGSKA (reference sequence). This entry comes from a study of vaccination and CD4 T cells after COVID-19. Broader study findings: Convalescent patients displayed a median around 86% of reactive clones emerging only post-vaccination.

The specimen was CD4+ T cells from blood, cultured in vitro. The chain combines TRBV20-1 with TRBJ2-3; perhaps TRBD1 as D (6 bases). This clonotype originated in a human donor who had recovered from COVID-19. The CDR3 sequence: CSAPLMPGGTDTQYF. In DNA form, the CDR3 reads TGCAGTGCCCCATTAATGCCAGGGGGCACAGATACGCAGTATTTT.